This T cell receptor beta chain was obtained from a study of T cells in Graves' hyperthyroidism and ophthalmopathy. Diagnosis rested on symptoms, serum thyroxine and TRAb, thyroid ultrasound, and orbital computed tomography. The sample of blood was obtained at first hyperthyroidism diagnosis (before any ophthalmopathy symptoms). The PBMCs were sourced from fresh peripheral blood (less than 11 ml). Remarks on this clonotype: Its matching antigen is unknown. Given a much more abundant clone one base away, this may be a read error.

V lost 5 bases and J 6 bases, leaving 11 bases between the germline ends. CDR1 is SGHNT and CDR2 is YENEEA in the germline V gene. This CDR3 region has 12 residues. RNA transcripts provided the source from which TCR beta CDR3 regions were amplified. RT-PCR in the first round (using the HTBI primer set) targeted the TCR CDR3. Each CDR3 protein is one row after TCRdb ran MiXCR on the multiplex PCR reads. The data hold around 700,000 distinct CDR3 sequences, with roughly a sixth observed a single time. Study-level points and caveats: Blood also showed most of the thyroid clonotypes that were expanded above 0.001.

The clonotype was recovered from a woman aged 50 to 60 with Graves' hyperthyroidism that later progressed to Graves' ophthalmopathy. This chain links TRBV11-3 with TRBJ2-7, with D possibly being TRBD1 or TRBD2 (6 bases each). Sequences were obtained from blood. This chain's CDR3 is CASSDGGPEQYF. DNA of the CDR3: TGTGCCAGCAGCGACGGGGGCCCCGAGCAGTACTTC.